These 5 T cell receptor beta chains share one sample of origin, sequenced in a study of cytomegalovirus exposure and HLA in healthy donors. PCR primers comprised 60 Vbeta and 13 Jbeta primers. The method was immunoSEQ multiplex PCR; TCRdb's version includes in-frame clones alone and lacks a portion of them. Altogether around 130,000 clones are present, approximately 82% being singletons, with the ten largest covering 2.7%. The material sequenced was PBMCs. The receptors were sampled from a boy aged 2 to 10 in good health and CMV-seronegative.

The chain has TRBV7-6 and TRBJ2-7; a weak D match, TRBD1 (5 bases). The CDR3 loop spans 15 amino acids. V was pared by 0 bases and J by 2 bases, with 11 bases between. Germline assignment: CDR1 SGHVS and CDR2 FNYEAQ. CDR3 loop: CASSLAGADPYEQYF. CDR3 coding DNA: TGTGCCAGCAGCTTAGCAGGGGCCGATCCCTACGAGCAGTACTTC.

The rearrangement links TRBV2 to TRBJ2-1; the match to TRBD2 covers 14 bases. V gave up 8 bases and J gave up 10 bases; unmatched junction bases: 10. Germline loops: CDR1 SNHLY, CDR2 FYNNEI. This CDR3 contains 15 residues. CDR3 amino acids: CASFSGTSGRGEQFF. CDR3 coding DNA: TGTGCCAGCTTTTCCGGGACTAGCGGGAGAGGCGAGCAGTTCTTC.

The chain links TRBV5-1 to TRBJ2-1; 7 bases match TRBD2. J was trimmed by 9 bases and V by 0 bases; bases with no gene match: 9. Germline CDR1 SGHRS, CDR2 YFSETQ. This CDR3 spans 15 amino acids. CDR3 loop: CASSLVSSGGGEQFF. The CDR3 DNA follows: TGCGCCAGCAGCTTGGTATCTAGCGGAGGAGGTGAGCAGTTCTTC. The full variable domain, in which reference TRBV5-1 and TRBJ2-1 provide the parts outside the CDR3, is KAGVTQTPRYLIKTRGQQVTLSCSPISGHRSVSWYQQTPGQGLQFLFEYFSETQRNKGNFPGRFSGRQFSNSRSEMNVSTLELGDSALYLCASSLVSSGGGEQFFGPGTRLTVL.

The chain couples TRBV9 to TRBJ2-1, with D perhaps TRBD2 (5 bases). The CDR3 covers 16 residues. In germline, CDR1 is SGDLS, CDR2 YYNGEE. Trimming cost V 0 bases and J 6 bases, with 16 bases left between them. This CDR3 reads CASSVGPLTGSNEQFF. The CDR3 region has the DNA TGTGCCAGCAGCGTAGGCCCACTGACGGGGTCCAATGAGCAGTTCTTC.

The chain joins TRBV9 to TRBJ2-5; TRBD2 might be the D (6 bases). CDR3 length: 15 residues. The V gene lost 4 bases and the J gene lost 3 bases, with 16 bases spanning the gap. Germline V gives CDR1 SGDLS, CDR2 YYNGEE. CDR3 region: CASSPKSREEETQYF. As DNA, the CDR3 is TGTGCCAGCAGCCCGAAGAGCAGGGAGGAAGAGACCCAGTACTTC. Together with reference TRBV9 and TRBJ2-5, the CDR3 gives the full variable domain: DSGVTQTPKHLITATGQRVTLRCSPRSGDLSVYWYQQSLDQGLQFLIQYYNGEERAKGNILERFSAQQFPDLHSELNLSSLELGDSALYFCASSPKSREEETQYFGPGTRLLVL.